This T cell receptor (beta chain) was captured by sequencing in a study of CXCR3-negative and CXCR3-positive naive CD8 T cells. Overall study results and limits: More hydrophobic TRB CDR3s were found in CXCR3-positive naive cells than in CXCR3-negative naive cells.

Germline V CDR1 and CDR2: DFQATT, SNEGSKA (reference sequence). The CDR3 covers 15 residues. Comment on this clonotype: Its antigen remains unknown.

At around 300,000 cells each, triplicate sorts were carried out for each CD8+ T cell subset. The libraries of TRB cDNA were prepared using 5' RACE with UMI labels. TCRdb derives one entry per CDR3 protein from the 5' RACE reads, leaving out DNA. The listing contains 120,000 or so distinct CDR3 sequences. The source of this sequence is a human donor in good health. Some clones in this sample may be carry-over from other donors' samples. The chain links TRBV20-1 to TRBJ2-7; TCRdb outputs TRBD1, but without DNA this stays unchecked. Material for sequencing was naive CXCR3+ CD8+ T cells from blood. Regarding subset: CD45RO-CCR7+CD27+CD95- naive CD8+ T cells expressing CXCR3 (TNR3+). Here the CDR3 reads CSARDRQRGPYEQYF.